This is a list of T cell receptor beta chains from one sample in a study of human T cells and chemical hapten exposure. From the RACE reads, TCRdb called clonotypes with MiXCR, one entry per CDR3 protein. This table holds 89,000 or so distinct CDR3 sequences, 6.6% found once. The sequencing here drew on whole blood, taken in connection with sensitization to the hapten diphenylcyclopropenone (DPC). The source of these receptors is a woman aged 25-40 years with alopecia areata. Some clones in this sample may be carry-over from other donors' samples. The CDR3 runs from the conserved cysteine through the conserved F or W. The D gene is left open where the match is weak.

d_gene	v_gene	CDR3aa
TRBD1	TRBV10-3	CAISTGTVPPNYGYTF
.	TRBV10-1	CASSDNIGYEQYF
TRBD1	TRBV24-1	CATSAQGATGELFF
TRBD2	TRBV5-1	CASSTRLAGLTYNEQFF
TRBD1	TRBV6-6	CASTGTGRVGYEQYF
.	TRBV13	CASSLSFGGDTGELFF
.	TRBV28	CASSRGTVNEQFF
.	TRBV12-3/TRBV12-4	CASSRSTEAFF
.	TRBV3-1	CASSHGQAEAFF
TRBD1	TRBV7-9	CASSLGPQGAGEAFF
TRBD2	TRBV20-1	CSARGQLLLAGGPGETQYF
.	TRBV12-3/TRBV12-4	CASREGVGVLEAFF
TRBD2	TRBV30	CAWSPPLAGGTDTQYF
TRBD1	TRBV30	CAWSDRGSEAFF
.	TRBV12-3/TRBV12-4	CASSFFVPDNKETQYF
TRBD2	TRBV12-3/TRBV12-4	CASGPPGLGLDTQYF
TRBD1	TRBV5-1	CASNRGPTDTQYF